The 28 T cell receptor beta chains given below trace back to one sample, sequenced in a study of blood T cell repertoires in COVID-19. The table came from immunoSEQ multiplex PCR; TCRdb's copy has only in-frame clones and leaves some out. The sample yields around 140,000 clones, approximately 87% seen once. The sample comprised peripheral blood. The receptors derive from a woman between 45 and 65 years old with active or convalescent COVID-19.

V is TRBV3-1 (or the pseudogene TRBV3-2) and J is TRBJ2-1, with 10 nucleotides matching TRBD2. This CDR3 comprises 15 residues. Per the germline V gene, CDR1 is LGHDT and CDR2 is YNNKEL (reference sequence). The junction had 6 bases not matched to a gene; V was cut back by 2 bases and J by 8 bases. CDR3 loop: CASSQWLAGDDEQFF. CDR3 nucleotides: TGTGCCAGCAGCCAATGGCTAGCGGGAGACGATGAGCAGTTCTTC.

The rearrangement joins TRBV6-1 to TRBJ2-7, with a possible D match to TRBD1 (6 bases). The CDR3 has 14 residues. CDR1 MNHNS and CDR2 SASEGT come from the germline V gene. V shed 2 bases and J shed 0 bases, with 8 bases lying between them. CDR3 sequence (DNA): TGTGCCAGCAGTGAATGGGGGCTCTCCTACGAGCAGTACTTC. It yields the protein CASSEWGLSYEQYF.

The chain's CDR3 is CASSGGFRGTQGYEQFF. CDR3 sequence (DNA): TGTGCCAGCAGTGGTGGATTTAGGGGGACGCAGGGTTATGAGCAGTTCTTC. V and J are TRBV25-1 and TRBJ2-1, with D perhaps matching TRBD1 (6 bases). The germline CDR1 and CDR2 sequences are MGHDK and SYGVNS. This CDR3 region has 17 residues. V gave up 4 bases and J gave up 8 bases, with 24 bases separating them.

The chain links TRBV9 to TRBJ2-1, with a weak D call TRBD2 (6 bases). Germline CDR1 SGDLS, CDR2 YYNGEE. The CDR3 extends over 13 amino acids. V lost 0 bases, J lost 9 bases, and 10 bases lay in between. The CDR3 here is CASSVAGRREQFF. Written as DNA, the CDR3 is TGTGCCAGCAGCGTAGCGGGGAGGCGTGAGCAGTTCTTC.

This chain connects TRBV7-2 to TRBJ2-5; 13 bases align to TRBD2. The ends lost 1 base at V and 5 bases at J; junction bases unmatched: 4. The CDR3 spans 16 residues. CDR1 and CDR2 (germline): SGHTA, FQGNSA. The CDR3 loop is CASSLGLAGGTETQYF. The CDR3 DNA follows: TGTGCCAGCAGCTTAGGACTAGCGGGGGGTACGGAGACCCAGTACTTC.

This chain's CDR3 is CASRTGGPNQPQHF. Here the CDR3 DNA reads TGTGCCAGCAGGACAGGGGGCCCCAATCAGCCCCAGCATTTT. The chain couples TRBV6-6 to TRBJ1-5, with 10 positions matching TRBD1. Per the germline V gene, CDR1 is MNHNY and CDR2 is SVGAGI (reference sequence). The V gene end was trimmed by 6 bases and the J gene end by 3 bases; junction bases not matched to a gene: 2. The CDR3 extends over 14 amino acids.

The CDR3 reads CASKGSTEAFF. CDR3 bases: TGTGCCAGTAAAGGGAGCACTGAAGCTTTCTTT. V usage is TRBV19 and J usage is TRBJ1-1; D uncertain. V was shortened by 7 bases and J by 4 bases, with 7 bases between the two germline ends. Germline-derived CDR1 and CDR2 are LNHDA and SQIVND (reference sequence). The CDR3 has 11 residues.

The chain combines TRBV6-5 with TRBJ1-4; 8 bases line up with TRBD1. The CDR3 is made up of 16 amino acids. V lost 0 bases and J lost 7; bases outside the gene matches: 7. Per germline, CDR1 MNHEY and CDR2 SVGAGI. CDR3 protein: CASSYSLTGEVEKLFF. As DNA, the CDR3 is TGTGCCAGCAGTTACTCCCTGACAGGGGAGGTTGAAAAACTGTTTTTT.

The chain combines TRBV28 with TRBJ1-6, with 9 bases that match TRBD1. Per the germline V gene, CDR1 is MDHEN and CDR2 is SYDVKM. The CDR3 sequence is 16 residues long. V lost 6 bases, J lost 7 bases, and 10 bases stayed unmatched. CDR3 protein: CASSPIGQGSNSPLHF. The CDR3, as DNA: TGTGCCAGCAGCCCTATCGGACAGGGGTCAAATTCACCCCTCCACTTT.

This clone was seen a handful of times. The chain joins TRBV7-2 to TRBJ1-2; no reliable D call. This CDR3 is 13 amino acids long. Looked up from germline, CDR1 is SGHTA and CDR2 is FQGNSA. Trimming took off 2 bases at V and 8 bases at J, with 12 bases between the two ends. The DNA of the CDR3 is TGTGCCAGCAGCTTAATCCGGGAGAGGGGCTACACCTTC. Encoded protein: CASSLIRERGYTF. Full variable domain (remainder filled in from reference TRBV7-2 and TRBJ1-2): GAGVSQSPSNKVTEKGKDVELRCDPISGHTALYWYRQSLGQGLEFLIYFQGNSAPDKSGLPSDRFSAERTGGSVSTLTIQRTQQEDSAVYLCASSLIRERGYTFGSGTRLTVV.

As DNA, the CDR3 is TGTGCCAGCAGTTTAAGGGGCCTAAAAGAGACCCAGTACTTC. It specifies CASSLRGLKETQYF. The chain joins TRBV27 to TRBJ2-5, with D possibly being TRBD1 (5 bases). The germline CDR1 and CDR2 sequences are MNHEY and SMNVEV (reference sequence). Trimming took 2 bases from V and 3 from J, leaving 10 bases between them. CDR3 length: 14 amino acids.

Here the CDR3 DNA reads TGTGCCTGGGGCAGGGTAAGGTCTTCAGGAAACACCATATATTTT. This gives the protein CAWGRVRSSGNTIYF. The chain recombines TRBV30 with TRBJ1-3, with D perhaps TRBD1 (5 bases). In germline, CDR1 is GTSNPN, CDR2 SVGIG (reference sequence). The CDR3 spans 15 residues. V shed 5 bases and J shed 4 bases, with 18 bases lying between them.

The rearrangement uses TRBV11-2 and TRBJ1-5, with unresolved D. Trimming took 1 base from V and 7 from J, leaving 8 bases between them. In germline, CDR1 is SGHAT, CDR2 FQNNGV. The CDR3 has 13 amino acids. The CDR3 sequence: CASSLGGRQPQHF. CDR3 nucleotides: TGTGCCAGCAGCTTAGGTGGGAGGCAGCCCCAGCATTTT.

The V call is TRBV11-1, the J call TRBJ2-5, with 8 bases lining up with TRBD2. The germline V gene has CDR1 SGHAT and CDR2 FQDESV (reference sequence). V shed 2 bases and J 3 bases; nucleotides not matched to a gene: 5. CDR3 size: 15 residues. In DNA, the CDR3 is TGTGCCAGCAGCTTATACGGGAGGGCCGAAGAGACCCAGTACTTC. Protein sequence: CASSLYGRAEETQYF.

The sample holds one count of this clone. CDR3 DNA: TGTGCCAGCAGTTTATCGGTGAACACTGAAGCTTTCTTT. This translates into CASSLSVNTEAFF. This sequence joins TRBV12-3 or TRBV12-4 and TRBJ1-1; D unresolved. Trimming removed 2 bases from V and 0 bases from J, with 4 bases in between. This CDR3 contains 13 residues.

The chain recombines TRBV28 with TRBJ2-2; D may be TRBD1 (6 bases). Trimming removed 3 bases from V and 7 bases from J, with 18 bases in between. CDR1 and CDR2 from the germline V gene are MDHEN and SYDVKM. The CDR3 is 16 amino acids. CDR3 sequence: CASSFGVGAWSGELFF. CDR3 DNA sequence: TGTGCCAGCAGTTTCGGGGTGGGGGCGTGGAGCGGGGAGCTGTTTTTT.

The J gene is TRBJ2-2, the V gene TRBV7-2, with 7 bases aligning to TRBD2. V dropped 6 bases and J dropped 5; count of bases not matched to a gene: 12. This CDR3 comprises 16 residues. CDR1 and CDR2 from the germline V gene are SGHTA and FQGNSA. This CDR3 is CASSLGLWGGTGELFF. DNA for the CDR3: TGTGCCAGCAGTCTGGGACTATGGGGGGGAACCGGGGAGCTGTTTTTT.

V and J are TRBV6-5 and TRBJ2-4, with D maybe TRBD1 (6 bases). CDR1 is MNHEY and CDR2 is SVGAGI in the germline V gene. CDR3 length: 11 amino acids. The V end lost 7 bases, the J end lost 7 bases, and 8 bases lay between the germline ends. CDR3 in amino acids: CASTQGNIQYF. CDR3 nucleotides: TGTGCCAGCACCCAGGGGAACATTCAGTACTTC.

The chain links TRBV12-3 or TRBV12-4 to TRBJ1-3; D gene unclear. V lost 7 bases, J lost 4 bases, and 11 bases lay in between. The CDR3 runs to 13 residues. The CDR3 is CASTHIPGNTIYF. CDR3 nucleotide sequence: TGTGCCAGCACCCACATCCCGGGAAACACCATATATTTT.

A single count supports this clone. The rearrangement uses TRBV14 and TRBJ2-7, with TRBD1 identical over 7 bases. The CDR3 is 14 residues long. J lost 4 bases, V lost 0 bases, and 3 bases had no gene match. Germline assignment: CDR1 SGHDN and CDR2 FVKESK. CDR3 DNA: TGTGCCAGCAGCCAAGAGACAGGGATGTACGAGCAGTACTTC. Translating it yields CASSQETGMYEQYF.

The chain joins TRBV3-1 (or the pseudogene TRBV3-2) to TRBJ1-6, with 8 bases identical to TRBD1. Unmatched junction bases numbered 1, after V lost 7 bases and J lost 5 bases. This CDR3 has 13 residues. Germline values: CDR1 LGHDT, CDR2 YNNKEL (reference sequence). CDR3 in DNA: TGTGCCAGCAAGACAGGGGATAATTCACCCCTCCACTTT. It specifies CASKTGDNSPLHF.

In the case of this clone: Other DNA sequences in the sample encode the same CDR3. J is TRBJ2-3 and V is TRBV18; maybe TRBD2 (5 bases). This CDR3 region has 15 residues. In germline, CDR1 is KGHSH, CDR2 LQKENI. V gave up 3 bases and J gave up 0 bases, with 10 bases separating them. The CDR3 region is CASSPLAGSTDTQYF. CDR3 nucleotides: TGTGCCAGCTCACCCCTGGCGGGTAGCACAGATACGCAGTATTTT.

The chain has TRBV2 and TRBJ2-7; the D gene is possibly TRBD1 (5 bases). Germline CDR1 reads SNHLY; CDR2 reads FYNNEI. The CDR3 runs to 14 residues. The ends were cut back, 2 bases at V and 0 bases at J, with 8 bases in the middle. The CDR3, as DNA: TGTGCCAGCAGTGAACGACAGCGCTCCTACGAGCAGTACTTC. Translation gives CASSERQRSYEQYF.

The chain uses TRBV4-1 and TRBJ2-7; D is uncertain. In germline, CDR1 is MGHRA, CDR2 YSYEKL. CDR3 length: 13 amino acids. The ends were cut back, 1 base at V and 6 bases at J, with 10 bases in the middle. In DNA form, the CDR3 reads TGCGCCAGCAGCCAAGCTACTGTAAGCGAGCAGTACTTC. It encodes CASSQATVSEQYF.

The chain links TRBV28 to TRBJ2-3, with a tentative D call TRBD1 (6 bases). The CDR3 extends over 17 amino acids. Looked up from germline, CDR1 is MDHEN and CDR2 is SYDVKM. V was shortened by 3 bases and J by 6 bases, with 22 bases between the two germline ends. For the CDR3, the DNA is TGTGCCAGCAGTTTCGGCAGGGGCCCCCAGTTTGAGGATACGCAGTATTTT. Encoded protein: CASSFGRGPQFEDTQYF.

Points on this clone: A junction boundary mismatches the germline segment, possibly from a read error. CDR3 loop: CASSLEGSGRGHF. The CDR3, as DNA: TGTGCCAGCAGCTTAGAAGGTTCGGGCAGAGGGCACTTC. J is TRBJ1-2 and V is TRBV7-2, with no clear D. Germline assignment: CDR1 SGHTA and CDR2 FQGNSA. CDR3 length equals 13 residues.

This rearrangement joins TRBV11-1 to TRBJ1-6; 7 bases match TRBD1. Germline V lookup: CDR1 SGHAT, CDR2 FQDESV (reference sequence). The ends lost 2 bases at V and 6 bases at J; junction bases unmatched: 1. The CDR3 contains 14 residues. In DNA form, the CDR3 reads TGTGCCAGCAGCTTACAGGGGGGTAATTCACCCCTCCACTTT. It codes for CASSLQGGNSPLHF. The full variable domain, rest sourced from reference TRBV11-1 and TRBJ1-6, is EAEVAQSPRYKITEKSQAVAFWCDPISGHATLYWYRQILGQGPELLVQFQDESVVDDSQLPKDRFSAERLKGVDSTLKIQPAELGDSAMYLCASSLQGGNSPLHFGNGTRLTVT.

In nucleotides, the CDR3 is TGCGCCAGCAGACCGAGACAGGGATTAGAGACTGAAGCTTTCTTT. This codes for CASRPRQGLETEAFF. V usage is TRBV4-1 and J usage is TRBJ1-1; the match to TRBD1 covers 7 bases. There are 15 residues in the CDR3. The V gene end was trimmed by 6 bases and the J gene end by 5 bases; junction bases not matched to a gene: 12. Germline loops: CDR1 MGHRA, CDR2 YSYEKL.